The source of this T cell receptor (beta chain) is a study of T cell responses to AZD1222 COVID-19 vaccine. The protocol was immunoSEQ multiplex PCR, while the TCRdb copy is restricted to in-frame clones and leaves out a portion. The sample has more than 95,000 clones; around nine tenths are singletons. General study findings and limits: White British people made up most donors, females outnumbered males, and clonal diversity was possibly underestimated.

Pooling covered second doses at about 4 or about 12 weeks. Points on this clone: The antigen remains unidentified.

Germline V gene data show CDR1 as KGHSH and CDR2 as LQKENI. This CDR3 has 14 residues. V was pared by 6 bases and J by 4 bases, with 15 bases between. This clonotype was obtained from an adult who received the AZD1222 COVID-19 vaccine. The rearrangement uses TRBV18 and TRBJ1-2; D ambiguous. The sample consisted of peripheral blood, taken 28 days after the second AZD1222 dose. Here the CDR3 DNA reads TGTGCCAGCTCCCTTGATTCAGGTACCTATGGCTACACCTTC. The encoded protein is CASSLDSGTYGYTF.